This T cell receptor beta chain was obtained from a study of cytomegalovirus exposure and HLA in healthy donors. Study-wide results and caveats: There were 164 TCR beta chains listed as cytomegalovirus-associated. In vitro assays verified that three CMV-associated chains recognized CMV antigens specifically.

The method was immunoSEQ multiplex PCR; TCRdb's version includes in-frame clones alone and lacks a portion of them. The repertoire holds about 70,000 clones, with about 94% as singletons. About this clone: Its antigen remains unknown.

Trimming took off 3 bases at V and 0 bases at J, with 6 bases between the two ends. Germline V lookup: CDR1 MNHEY, CDR2 SMNVEV (reference sequence). The CDR3 consists of 14 residues. What was sequenced was PBMCs. V and J are TRBV27 and TRBJ1-5; D is uncertain. The TCR was taken from a young man in good health and CMV-seropositive. The CDR3 loop reads CASSLRDSNQPQHF. In nucleotides, the CDR3 is TGTGCCAGCAGTTTGCGGGATAGCAATCAGCCCCAGCATTTT.